This note documents a single T cell receptor beta chain sequence. The antigen remains undetermined. The data stem from a study of post-analysis software for immune sequencing data. Study results and limitations: Multiple sclerosis patients showed significantly lower normalized Chao1 diversity than controls did. Batch-mates among the samples co-clustered strongly by F measure. Patients had higher frequencies than controls of four to six TRBV segments, including TRBV5-6, TRBV5-1 and TRBV20-1.

Carried by the TCR beta cDNA libraries were unique molecular identifiers. Out of 1 to 10 million T cells, a few hundred thousand cDNA molecules were generated. TCRdb redid the calling of the PCR reads with MiXCR, one entry per CDR3 protein. Of some 800,000 distinct CDR3 sequences listed, around 46% were seen once; the top ten hold over 4.5%. In germline, CDR1 is SQVTM, CDR2 ANQGSEA. Germline trimming cut 1 base from V and 2 bases from J; bases unmatched to any gene: 1. The CDR3 has 13 residues. The chain couples TRBV29-1 to TRBJ1-2; TRBD1 agrees at 7 bases. The sequenced material came from blood. The clonotype was recovered from a girl aged 10-17 years with multiple sclerosis. CDR3: CSVEVQGNYGYTF. The CDR3 nucleotides are TGCAGCGTTGAAGTACAGGGGAACTATGGCTACACCTTC.